This is a list of T cell receptor beta chains from one sample in a study of siplizumab effects on memory and regulatory T cells. Measured with immunoSEQ multiplex PCR; TCRdb has only the in-frame clones, and not every one. The sample has 120,000 or so clones, over 85% seen once. Sequenced sample: CD4+ T cells sorted from blood. These receptor sequences come from a human donor in good health. Each CDR3 is given with its conserved first and last residue. D genes are given only for firm matches. Some rows have no size entry. The others give once, few or many, or a class for an expanded clone.

CDR3 DNA: TGCGCCAGCAGCCCTTCGGCGGGAGGGAGCACCGGGGAGCTGTTTTTT; CDR3 protein: CASSPSAGGSTGELFF; J gene: TRBJ2-2; V gene: TRBV4-1; D gene: TRBD2; clone size: NA
CDR3 DNA: TGTGCCAGCAGTGTTGTCAGGGAGAACGAGCAGTACTTC; CDR3 protein: CASSVVRENEQYF; J gene: TRBJ2-7; V gene: TRBV2; D gene: NA; clone size: NA
CDR3 DNA: TGTGCCAGTAGTATATGGTCTCAGGCCTATGGCTACACCTTC; CDR3 protein: CASSIWSQAYGYTF; J gene: TRBJ1-2; V gene: TRBV19; D gene: NA; clone size: NA
CDR3 DNA: TGTGCCAGCAGCCAAGACTGGTCGTTAATGACAGGGGGCAACTATGGCTACACCTTC; CDR3 protein: CASSQDWSLMTGGNYGYTF; J gene: TRBJ1-2; V gene: TRBV4-2; D gene: TRBD1; clone size: NA
CDR3 DNA: TGCGCCAGCAGCTTGGAGCACTACACAGATACGCAGTATTTT; CDR3 protein: CASSLEHYTDTQYF; J gene: TRBJ2-3; V gene: TRBV5-1; D gene: NA; clone size: NA
CDR3 DNA: TGTGCCAGCGCGGATGCGGCATCGAACACCGGGGAGCTGTTTTTT; CDR3 protein: CASADAASNTGELFF; J gene: TRBJ2-2; V gene: TRBV6-5; D gene: NA; clone size: NA
CDR3 DNA: TGCGCCAGCAGCCGCGGGCAGGTTCTGGAAGATACGCAGTATTTT; CDR3 protein: CASSRGQVLEDTQYF; J gene: TRBJ2-3; V gene: TRBV4-1; D gene: NA; clone size: NA
CDR3 DNA: TGTGCCAGCAGCCCCCGGCTAGCGGGAGGCACCGGGGAGCTGTTTTTT; CDR3 protein: CASSPRLAGGTGELFF; J gene: TRBJ2-2; V gene: TRBV7-8; D gene: TRBD2; clone size: NA
CDR3 DNA: TGTGCCAGCAGTCCTATGGGGGGAACAGATACGCAGTATTTT; CDR3 protein: CASSPMGGTDTQYF; J gene: TRBJ2-3; V gene: TRBV6-1; D gene: NA; clone size: once
CDR3 DNA: TGTGCCACCAGGGGGGGGACAGGGGGCCGTACGAGCACTGAAGCTTTCTTT; CDR3 protein: CATRGGTGGRTSTEAFF; J gene: TRBJ1-1; V gene: TRBV15; D gene: TRBD1; clone size: NA
CDR3 DNA: TGTGCCAGCAGTGGCAGGTTGGGGACCGGTTTTTTTGGCTACACCTTC; CDR3 protein: CASSGRLGTGFFGYTF; J gene: TRBJ1-2; V gene: TRBV6-1; D gene: NA; clone size: NA
CDR3 DNA: TGTGCCAGCAGTGATTTAGCTAACTATGGCTACACCTTC; CDR3 protein: CASSDLANYGYTF; J gene: TRBJ1-2; V gene: TRBV6-1; D gene: NA; clone size: NA
CDR3 DNA: TGTGCCAGCAGCTTGGATAGCGGGAGCCTCGAGCAGTACTTC; CDR3 protein: CASSLDSGSLEQYF; J gene: TRBJ2-7; V gene: TRBV5-4; D gene: TRBD2; clone size: NA
CDR3 DNA: TGTGCCAGCGGGACGGGACTAGCGCACAATGAGCAGTTCTTC; CDR3 protein: CASGTGLAHNEQFF; J gene: TRBJ2-1; V gene: TRBV7-3; D gene: TRBD2; clone size: NA
CDR3 DNA: TGCGCCAGCAGCCGGACCGAAGGGGGGGAGAAGCTGTTTTTT; CDR3 protein: CASSRTEGGEKLFF; J gene: TRBJ2-2; V gene: TRBV4-1; D gene: NA; clone size: NA
CDR3 DNA: TGTGCCAGCAGTCAGGGTCGTCTATATGGCTACACCTTC; CDR3 protein: CASSQGRLYGYTF; J gene: TRBJ1-2; V gene: TRBV5-4; D gene: NA; clone size: NA
CDR3 DNA: TGTGCCAGCAGTAACCGGGACAGGGTAGACGAGCAGTACTTC; CDR3 protein: CASSNRDRVDEQYF; J gene: TRBJ2-7; V gene: TRBV6-6; D gene: TRBD1; clone size: NA
CDR3 DNA: TGTGCCAGCAGAGTTAGGAACAGGGGGCACGACGAGCAGTACTTC; CDR3 protein: CASRVRNRGHDEQYF; J gene: TRBJ2-7; V gene: TRBV2; D gene: TRBD1; clone size: NA
CDR3 DNA: TGCGCCAGCAGCCCGAACCTTTGGACGGTGAGCTCCTACGAGCAGTACTTC; CDR3 protein: CASSPNLWTVSSYEQYF; J gene: TRBJ2-7; V gene: TRBV4-1; D gene: NA; clone size: NA
CDR3 DNA: TGCGCCAGCAGCGGAGGACTCGGAGCTAACTATGGCTACACTTTC; CDR3 protein: CASSGGLGANYGYTF; J gene: TRBJ1-2; V gene: TRBV5-1; D gene: NA; clone size: NA
CDR3 DNA: TGCGCCAGCAGCCAAGGTGTATCGGGGGTTAATGAGCAGTTCTTC; CDR3 protein: CASSQGVSGVNEQFF; J gene: TRBJ2-1; V gene: TRBV4-1; D gene: NA; clone size: NA
CDR3 DNA: TGTGCCAGCAGTGAACAGGGTTACAATGAGCAGTTCTTC; CDR3 protein: CASSEQGYNEQFF; J gene: TRBJ2-1; V gene: TRBV6-4; D gene: NA; clone size: NA
CDR3 DNA: TGTGCCAGCGCCCGAGGGGCGGAGTACGAGCAGTACTTC; CDR3 protein: CASARGAEYEQYF; J gene: TRBJ2-7; V gene: TRBV19; D gene: NA; clone size: NA
CDR3 DNA: TGTGCCAGCAGTTACGGGACAGGGCAAAAACTGTTTTTT; CDR3 protein: CASSYGTGQKLFF; J gene: TRBJ1-4; V gene: TRBV6-5; D gene: TRBD1; clone size: NA
CDR3 DNA: TGTGCCTGGGGGACAAGGAACACCGGGGAGCTGTTTTTT; CDR3 protein: CAWGTRNTGELFF; J gene: TRBJ2-2; V gene: TRBV30; D gene: NA; clone size: NA
CDR3 DNA: TGTGCCAGCAGCTTGCAGACAGGGGCGAGCTATGGCTACACCTTC; CDR3 protein: CASSLQTGASYGYTF; J gene: TRBJ1-2; V gene: TRBV5-6; D gene: TRBD1; clone size: NA
CDR3 DNA: TGTGCCAGCAGCGGATCAGACAGAACCACCGGGGAGCTGTTTTTT; CDR3 protein: CASSGSDRTTGELFF; J gene: TRBJ2-2; V gene: TRBV9; D gene: NA; clone size: NA
CDR3 DNA: TGTGCCAGCAGCACGCCGGGACAGAGCACAGATACGCAGTATTTT; CDR3 protein: CASSTPGQSTDTQYF; J gene: TRBJ2-3; V gene: TRBV28; D gene: TRBD1; clone size: NA
CDR3 DNA: TGTGCCAGCAGTGATTGGGTCGAGCAGTACTTC; CDR3 protein: CASSDWVEQYF; J gene: TRBJ2-7; V gene: TRBV2; D gene: NA; clone size: NA
CDR3 DNA: TGTGCCAGCAGCTTGCAATCTGGAAACACCATATATTTT; CDR3 protein: CASSLQSGNTIYF; J gene: TRBJ1-3; V gene: TRBV5-4; D gene: NA; clone size: once
CDR3 DNA: TGTGCTAGTGGCTGGGACAGGGGGGCGAACACTGAAGCTTTCTTT; CDR3 protein: CASGWDRGANTEAFF; J gene: TRBJ1-1; V gene: TRBV12-5; D gene: TRBD1; clone size: NA
CDR3 DNA: TGTGCTAGTGGTGCCGCGCTTACGGCGGCGTACAATGAGCAGTTCTTC; CDR3 protein: CASGAALTAAYNEQFF; J gene: TRBJ2-1; V gene: TRBV12-5; D gene: NA; clone size: NA
CDR3 DNA: TGCAGCGTTGAAAAGCAGGGGTTTAACGCTGAAGCTTTCTTT; CDR3 protein: CSVEKQGFNAEAFF; J gene: TRBJ1-1; V gene: TRBV29-1; D gene: NA; clone size: few
CDR3 DNA: TGTGCCAGTAGTATAGATCTCTCGAGGGGTGCCTACAATGAGCAGTTCTTC; CDR3 protein: CASSIDLSRGAYNEQFF; J gene: TRBJ2-1; V gene: TRBV19; D gene: NA; clone size: NA
CDR3 DNA: TGCGCCAGCAAACCCTTTTGGACTAGCGGCCCGAAAGAGACCCAGTACTTC; CDR3 protein: CASKPFWTSGPKETQYF; J gene: TRBJ2-5; V gene: TRBV4-1; D gene: TRBD2; clone size: NA
CDR3 DNA: TGTGCCACCAGCAGAGCGGGGGGCCAAGAGACCCAGTACTTC; CDR3 protein: CATSRAGGQETQYF; J gene: TRBJ2-5; V gene: TRBV15; D gene: TRBD2; clone size: once
CDR3 DNA: TGTGCCAGCAGTTTATGGGCAGATAATTCACCCCTCCACTTT; CDR3 protein: CASSLWADNSPLHF; J gene: TRBJ1-6; V gene: TRBV27; D gene: NA; clone size: once
CDR3 DNA: NA; CDR3 protein: CASILDRGLNEQYF; J gene: TRBJ2-7; V gene: TRBV6-1; D gene: NA; clone size: once
CDR3 DNA: TGTGCCAGCAGCTTCATGGGGGACACTGAAGCTTTCTTT; CDR3 protein: CASSFMGDTEAFF; J gene: TRBJ1-1; V gene: TRBV7-2; D gene: NA; clone size: NA
CDR3 DNA: TGCGCCAGCAGCTTCGAATTGAGGAATTCACCCCTCCACTTT; CDR3 protein: CASSFELRNSPLHF; J gene: TRBJ1-6; V gene: TRBV5-1; D gene: NA; clone size: NA
CDR3 DNA: TGTGCCAGCAACAGTCTAGCGGGAACAGATACGCAGTATTTT; CDR3 protein: CASNSLAGTDTQYF; J gene: TRBJ2-3; V gene: TRBV6-5; D gene: TRBD2; clone size: once
CDR3 DNA: TGTGCCACCAGCGTAGACAGGCTGTCCTACGAGCAGTACTTC; CDR3 protein: CATSVDRLSYEQYF; J gene: TRBJ2-7; V gene: TRBV15; D gene: NA; clone size: NA
CDR3 DNA: TGTGCCACCTACCGGGACCGCGATCAGCCCCAGCATTTT; CDR3 protein: CATYRDRDQPQHF; J gene: TRBJ1-5; V gene: TRBV6-1; D gene: NA; clone size: NA
CDR3 DNA: TGTGCCAGCAGCTCGGTGAGAGAGGGGCCTCGTGAGCAGTACTTC; CDR3 protein: CASSSVREGPREQYF; J gene: TRBJ2-7; V gene: TRBV5-4; D gene: NA; clone size: NA
CDR3 DNA: TGCGCCAGCAGCTTGGTACCGTGGGACTGGAGGGGAGGTGATGAGCAGTTCTTC; CDR3 protein: CASSLVPWDWRGGDEQFF; J gene: TRBJ2-1; V gene: TRBV5-1; D gene: NA; clone size: NA
CDR3 DNA: TGTGCCAGCAGAGCGGCTGGCAGGGGTGACTATGGCTACACCTTC; CDR3 protein: CASRAAGRGDYGYTF; J gene: TRBJ1-2; V gene: TRBV5-5; D gene: NA; clone size: NA
CDR3 DNA: TGTGCCAGCAGTTACACCAGACACGATGGCTACACCTTC; CDR3 protein: CASSYTRHDGYTF; J gene: TRBJ1-2; V gene: TRBV6-6; D gene: NA; clone size: NA
CDR3 DNA: TGTGCCAGCAGCTTACGGCGTTTAGACAATGAGCAGTTCTTC; CDR3 protein: CASSLRRLDNEQFF; J gene: TRBJ2-1; V gene: TRBV7-8; D gene: NA; clone size: NA
CDR3 DNA: TGTGCGAGTACCCCCCCGAGACAGGGGGATCAATATGGAAACACCATATATTTT; CDR3 protein: CASTPPRQGDQYGNTIYF; J gene: TRBJ1-3; V gene: TRBV19; D gene: TRBD1; clone size: NA